This is a list of T cell receptor beta chains from one sample in a study of blood T cell repertoires in COVID-19. This table comes from immunoSEQ multiplex PCR, and its TCRdb copy is limited to in-frame clones, with some not included. The profile shows some 70,000 clones, roughly 84% of them singletons. The source material was peripheral blood. These receptor sequences come from a man in his 70s with active or convalescent COVID-19. Each CDR3 is given with its conserved first and last residue. The D gene is left open where the match is weak. The listing skips clone size in some rows; elsewhere it reads once, few, many or a size class.

>NA|TRBV27|TRBD1|TRBJ1-1
CASTTYRGNTEAFF
TGTGCCAGCACTACATACAGGGGAAACACTGAAGCTTTCTTT
>few|TRBV5-1|TRBD2|TRBJ2-1
CASSFLAGGINEQFF
TGCGCCAGCAGCTTCTTGGCGGGAGGGATCAATGAGCAGTTCTTC
>NA|TRBV5-1|TRBD1|TRBJ2-3
CASSYGQGTDTQYF
TGCGCCAGCAGTTACGGACAGGGAACAGATACGCAGTATTTT
>NA|TRBV6-1|NA|TRBJ1-2
CASSEASRGIRVGYTF
TGTGCCAGCAGTGAAGCCTCTAGAGGGATAAGGGTCGGCTACACCTTC
>NA|TRBV20-1|TRBD2|TRBJ2-1
CSASGTSGYNEQFF
TGCAGTGCTAGTGGGACTAGCGGATACAATGAGCAGTTCTTC
>NA|TRBV19|NA|TRBJ1-5
CASSIWLEGRQPQHF
TGTGCCAGTAGTATTTGGTTGGAGGGCCGGCAGCCCCAGCATTTT
>once|TRBV5-6|NA|TRBJ1-6
CASSPSVLGTLHF
TGTGCCAGCAGCCCCTCCGTCCTCGGGACCCTCCACTTT
>NA|TRBV6-5|NA|TRBJ2-3
CASSLGGELGHTQYF
TGTGCCAGCAGTTTAGGCGGGGAGTTGGGGCATACGCAGTATTTT
>NA|TRBV5-4|NA|TRBJ1-5
CASSSDGGGNQPQHF
TGTGCCAGCAGCTCTGACGGGGGTGGCAATCAGCCCCAGCATTTT
>NA|TRBV6-4|TRBD1|TRBJ2-3
CASRMTGGTDTQYF
TGTGCCAGCAGGATGACAGGGGGCACAGATACGCAGTATTTT
>NA|TRBV14|NA|TRBJ1-2
CASSPGRGPIYGYTF
TGTGCCAGCAGCCCCGGGAGGGGACCTATATATGGCTACACCTTC
>NA|TRBV19|NA|TRBJ2-5
CASSIRIGSTAQETQYF
TGTGCCAGTAGTATAAGAATAGGGTCGACAGCGCAAGAGACCCAGTACTTC
>NA|TRBV10-3|TRBD1|TRBJ2-6
CAISEQGANPGANVLTF
TGTGCCATCAGTGAACAGGGGGCGAATCCTGGGGCCAACGTCCTGACTTTC
>NA|TRBV7-7|TRBD1|TRBJ2-5
CASSSDRGETQYF
TGTGCCAGCAGCTCGGACAGGGGAGAGACCCAGTACTTC
>NA|TRBV20-1|TRBD2|TRBJ2-3
CSASSGGVPDTQYF
TGCAGTGCAAGTAGCGGGGGCGTCCCAGATACGCAGTATTTT
>NA|TRBV6-6|TRBD2|TRBJ2-1
CASSYSTSGSFEQFF
TGTGCCAGCAGTTACTCGACTAGCGGCTCTTTTGAGCAGTTCTTC
>NA|TRBV10-1|NA|TRBJ2-7
CASSESRESYEQYF
TGCGCCAGCAGTGAGTCTAGGGAGTCCTACGAGCAGTACTTC
>NA|TRBV7-6|TRBD1|TRBJ2-7
CASSVGTGLTLSYEQYF
TGTGCCAGCAGCGTAGGGACAGGCCTAACTTTGTCCTACGAGCAGTACTTC
>NA|TRBV28|TRBD2|TRBJ2-1
CASSSTSGNTYNEQFF
TGTGCCAGCAGTTCGACTAGCGGGAATACCTACAATGAGCAGTTCTTC
>NA|TRBV5-6|TRBD2|TRBJ2-3
CASSAGLAGTYTDTQYF
TGTGCCAGCAGCGCCGGACTAGCGGGGACTTACACAGATACGCAGTATTTT
>few|TRBV7-9|NA|TRBJ1-6
CASSPLVGLDSPLHF
TGTGCCAGCAGCCCCCTTGTGGGGCTGGATTCACCCCTCCACTTT
>NA|TRBV12-3/TRBV12-4|NA|TRBJ1-3
CASRRGPGNTIYF
TGTGCCAGCCGGCGGGGGCCTGGAAACACCATATATTTT
>NA|TRBV10-3|NA|TRBJ1-5
CAISSGFYSNQPQHF
TGTGCCATCAGTTCGGGGTTTTATAGCAATCAGCCCCAGCATTTT
>NA|TRBV7-9|TRBD1|TRBJ2-7
CASSLSGGSYEQYF
TGTGCCAGCAGCTTGTCAGGGGGATCCTACGAGCAGTACTTC
>NA|TRBV28|NA|TRBJ2-5
CASRRGFQETQYF
TGTGCCAGCAGAAGGGGTTTCCAAGAGACCCAGTACTTC
>NA|TRBV5-1|NA|TRBJ2-1
CASSLAAYYYEQFF
TGCGCCAGCAGCTTGGCCGCATATTACTATGAGCAGTTCTTC
>NA|TRBV19|NA|TRBJ2-4
CASSPTGVAKNIQYF
TGTGCCAGTAGCCCTACAGGAGTAGCCAAAAACATTCAGTACTTC
>NA|TRBV5-1|NA|TRBJ1-2
CASSLDGRPNYGYTF
TGCGCCAGCAGCTTGGATGGCAGGCCCAACTATGGCTACACCTTC
>NA|TRBV28|TRBD1|TRBJ2-7
CARNRGIPYEQYF
TGTGCCAGGAACAGGGGTATCCCCTACGAGCAGTACTTC
>NA|TRBV10-3|TRBD1|TRBJ1-4
CAISESRAGQGDEKLFF
TGTGCCATCAGTGAGTCAAGGGCGGGACAGGGGGATGAAAAACTGTTTTTT
>NA|TRBV11-2|NA|TRBJ2-7
CASSLDRGIGYEQYF
TGTGCCAGCAGCTTAGATCGGGGGATCGGCTACGAGCAGTACTTC
>NA|TRBV5-1|NA|TRBJ1-1
CASSLAAGLNTEAFF
TGCGCCAGCAGCTTGGCCGCAGGCTTGAACACTGAAGCTTTCTTT
>NA|TRBV3-1/TRBV3-2|NA|TRBJ2-1
CASSLSQGTGYNEQFF
TGTGCCAGCAGCCTTTCTCAGGGAACTGGCTACAATGAGCAGTTCTTC
>NA|TRBV2|TRBD2|TRBJ2-7
CASSLQPGLAYEQYF
TGTGCCAGCAGCCTACAGCCGGGACTAGCCTACGAGCAGTACTTC
>NA|TRBV19|TRBD2|TRBJ2-1
CASSLGLASEQFF
TGTGCCAGTAGCCTGGGACTAGCGAGTGAGCAGTTCTTC
>NA|TRBV6-5|TRBD1|TRBJ1-3
CASSPTRDRENTIYF
TGTGCCAGCAGTCCAACCCGGGACAGGGAAAACACCATATATTTT
>NA|TRBV7-9|NA|TRBJ2-2
CASNPGTGELFF
TGTGCCAGCAACCCAGGCACCGGGGAGCTGTTTTTT
>NA|TRBV6-6|TRBD2|TRBJ2-7
CASRSGLVGYEQYF
TGTGCCAGCAGGTCCGGACTAGTCGGTTACGAGCAGTACTTC
>NA|TRBV5-1|NA|TRBJ1-1
CASSLFSGTEAFF
TGCGCCAGCAGCTTGTTCTCGGGCACTGAAGCTTTCTTT
>NA|TRBV19|TRBD2|TRBJ2-1
CASSTPGGGHQFF
TGTGCCAGTAGTACCCCGGGGGGGGGACACCAGTTCTTC
>once|TRBV5-1|NA|TRBJ2-3
CASSLGAGAPDTQYF
TGCGCCAGCAGCTTGGGGGCGGGGGCTCCAGATACGCAGTATTTT
>NA|TRBV5-1|TRBD2|TRBJ2-5
CASSFWGGQETQYF
TGCGCCAGCAGCTTCTGGGGGGGCCAAGAGACCCAGTACTTC
>medium-sized|TRBV28|NA|TRBJ2-1
CASSPTDWYNEQFF
TGTGCCAGCAGTCCAACGGACTGGTACAATGAGCAGTTCTTC
>NA|TRBV18|NA|TRBJ2-3
CASSPGGQSTDTQYF
TGTGCCAGCTCACCGGGGGGACAGAGCACAGATACGCAGTATTTT
>few|TRBV7-8|TRBD1|TRBJ1-2
CASSFSRTGGFDGYTF
TGTGCCAGCAGCTTCTCCAGGACAGGGGGCTTTGATGGCTACACCTTC
>few|TRBV5-1|TRBD1|TRBJ2-5
CASSLLGTAQETQYF
TGCGCCAGCAGCTTACTAGGGACAGCGCAAGAGACCCAGTACTTC
>NA|TRBV27|TRBD2|TRBJ2-7
CASSRTSGRWTSYEQYF
TGTGCCAGCAGCCGGACTAGCGGGAGGTGGACCTCCTACGAGCAGTACTTC
>NA|TRBV12-3/TRBV12-4|NA|TRBJ2-7
CASSFTIREQYF
TGTGCCAGCAGTTTTACTATACGCGAGCAGTACTTC
>few|TRBV7-2|TRBD2|TRBJ2-1
CASRGRLAGYNEQFF
TGTGCCAGCAGGGGGAGGCTAGCGGGGTACAATGAGCAGTTCTTC
>NA|TRBV30|TRBD1|TRBJ1-2
CAWRGRGEDGYTF
TGTGCCTGGAGGGGCAGGGGGGAGGATGGCTACACCTTC
>NA|TRBV2|TRBD1|TRBJ2-7
CASNSQGAGEQYF
TGTGCCAGCAATTCACAGGGGGCAGGAGAGCAGTACTTC
>NA|TRBV6-5|NA|TRBJ1-2
CASSYDWSYGYTF
TGTGCCAGCAGTTACGATTGGAGCTATGGCTACACCTTC
>NA|TRBV19|TRBD2|TRBJ2-1
CASSHKAGTSHSRNEQFF
TGTGCCAGTAGTCACAAGGCCGGGACTAGCCACTCAAGGAATGAGCAGTTCTTC
>NA|TRBV6-5|NA|TRBJ2-7
CASSLTAYEQYF
TGTGCCAGCAGCCTGACAGCCTACGAGCAGTACTTC
>NA|TRBV4-1|NA|TRBJ2-7
CASSQEPLHSYEQYF
TGCGCCAGCAGCCAAGAGCCCTTACACTCCTACGAGCAGTACTTC
>NA|TRBV30|NA|TRBJ1-4
CAWSRAEKLFF
TGTGCCTGGAGCCGAGCTGAAAAACTGTTTTTT
>once|TRBV9|TRBD1|TRBJ2-7
CASGGQGAVGEQYF
TGTGCCAGCGGGGGACAGGGGGCTGTGGGTGAGCAGTACTTC
>NA|TRBV30|NA|TRBJ1-2
CAWSAGASNYGYTF
TGTGCCTGGAGTGCAGGGGCATCTAACTATGGCTACACCTTC
>NA|TRBV11-3|NA|TRBJ2-3
CASSSGFGRGGDTQYF
TGTGCCAGCAGCTCGGGATTCGGCAGGGGTGGTGATACGCAGTATTTT
>few|TRBV21-1|NA|TRBJ2-2
CASSTQVRDRNTGELFF
TGTGCCAGCAGCACCCAGGTCCGGGACAGGAACACCGGGGAGCTGTTTTTT